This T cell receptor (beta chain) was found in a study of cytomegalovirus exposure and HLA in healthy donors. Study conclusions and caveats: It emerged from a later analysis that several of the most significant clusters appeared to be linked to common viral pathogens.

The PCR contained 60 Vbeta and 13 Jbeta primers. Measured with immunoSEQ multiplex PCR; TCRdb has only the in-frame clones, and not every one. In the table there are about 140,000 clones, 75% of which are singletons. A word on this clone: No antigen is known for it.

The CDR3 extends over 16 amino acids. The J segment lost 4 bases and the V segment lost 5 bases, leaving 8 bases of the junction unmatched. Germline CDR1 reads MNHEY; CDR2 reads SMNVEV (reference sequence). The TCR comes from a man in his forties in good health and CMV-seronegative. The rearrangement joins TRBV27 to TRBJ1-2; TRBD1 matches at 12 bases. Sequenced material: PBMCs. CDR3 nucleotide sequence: TGTGCCAGCAGTCAAGGGACAGGGGGCAGGAGCTATGGCTACACCTTC. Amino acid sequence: CASSQGTGGRSYGYTF.